The text below deals with one T cell receptor beta chain. The target of this receptor is not known. Base quality data are lacking; no much larger clone is found one base away. The cohort comprised fewer than 750 healthy bone marrow donors. At the time of sampling, every cohort member was nominally healthy, though immune exposures that went unrecorded were likely present. The donor was CMV seronegative and belonged to the group of 350 to 400 seronegative cohort members. Each donor provided a peripheral blood sample, and peripheral blood mononuclear cells were used for TCR beta sequencing. The Qiagen DNeasy Blood Extraction Kit was used to extract genomic DNA from the blood cell samples. Receptor libraries were prepared by the immunoSEQ multiplex PCR assay. A mixture of 60 forward primers for TCR Vbeta segments and 13 reverse primers for TCR Jbeta segments was used in the multiplex PCR. The CDR3 region of rearranged TCR beta genes was amplified from genomic DNA with a multiplex PCR assay. The Illumina HiSeq System was used to sequence the amplified TCR beta libraries as 87-base-pair reads. Per the original workflow: A later analysis counted approximately 74 million unique TCR beta chains across the 550 to 700 repertoires, and roughly 11 million of these chains were shared by at least two donors. A nearest-neighbor algorithm error-corrected the raw reads and collapsed the reads into unique sequences, merging closely related sequences to remove PCR and sequencing errors. Alignment of CDR3 sequences to IMGT reference sequences was used to assign V, D and J gene segments. For a sequence to be retained, at least a six-nucleotide match to both a V gene segment and a J gene segment was required. A rearrangement was called productive if the CDR3 had no stop codons and remained in frame with V and J, and every other rearrangement was called non-productive. Following IMGT convention, CDR3 was defined as the stretch from the second conserved V-encoded cysteine up to the conserved J-encoded phenylalanine. The earlier analysis of some 540 of the donors excluded any sequence lacking an unambiguous match to a single V gene segment. In an earlier analysis of some 590 of the donors, V segments were called functional above 56.7% productive rearrangements and were called segregating when the between-donor standard deviation exceeded 5%. To diagnose cytomegalovirus status from the catalog of TCR beta chain sequences, a statistical classification framework was built. V and J gene assignment, in a later analysis, came from comparing TCR nucleotide sequences with IMGT/GENE-DB human TR gene sequences. The TCRdist pipeline was used in a later analysis to assign CDR3 sequences and most-parsimonious VDJ recombination scenarios. In a later analysis, each TCR beta chain was defined by its CDR3 amino acid sequence together with its V-gene family, and reads lacking a unique V-gene family were excluded. To address suspected cross-contamination and a sequencing artifact, a later analysis removed roughly 640 highly shared, low-generation-probability nucleotide sequences. In a later analysis, a clonal expansion index for each public chain was calculated from normalized within-repertoire ranks of inferred template counts. A later analysis computed generation probabilities with a VDJ recombination model fitted to out-of-frame rearrangements, and checked the results against IGoR. In a later analysis, TCR-TCR, TCR-HLA and TCR-CMV co-occurrence was scored with hypergeometric tests, and a repertoire-size bias correction was applied to TCR pairs. False discovery rates were estimated in a later analysis by permuting HLA or CMV assignments 20 times. In a later analysis, co-occurring TCRs were grouped using DBSCAN, and TCRdist sequence similarity was added for clustering within HLA-allele-positive subsets. For co-occurrence clustering, repertoires with fewer than 30,000 or more than 120,000 public chains were excluded, along with 5 or 6 repertoires with anomalous nucleotide sharing. Entries here come from immuneACCESS through TCRdb and include only in-frame sequences with V and J called. Some clones fail to appear in such tables; in the studies checked, an unresolved V gene covers under half of the shortfall, and the cause of the remainder is unknown. V, J and clone size reflect that table, while D and trimming were determined from the DNA. The sample table holds over 150,000 clones, of which 70% to 85% were seen once. The biggest ten clones account for under 2.5% of the sample.

A distance of 13 bases separates the germline ends of V and J, which lose 2 bases and 6 bases respectively. Counted from cysteine to phenylalanine, this CDR3 has 15 amino acids. Only the CDR3 portion is preserved as DNA: 45 bases, with reading frame beginning at the first base. The CDR1 and CDR2 encoded by the germline V gene are MRHNA and SNTAGT. This specimen comes from a study of cytomegalovirus exposure and HLA in healthy donors (dated by TCRdb to 2017 to 2019). Study-wide context: In an earlier analysis of about 560 of the donors, less than 350 Gb of sequence data and 90 million to 120 million unique TCR beta sequences from roughly 190 million T cells were reported. Approximately 300 gigabases of sequencing data and roughly 80 million unique TCR sequences made up an early release that covered some 640 HLA-typed donors. Among the roughly 400 genotyped donors, under 90% belonged to the genetic ancestry cluster associated with self-reported Caucasian donors. The study aimed to test whether cataloging public T cell receptors could reveal signatures of past pathogen exposure. Using immunosequencing, the study profiled T cell repertoires from around 670 subjects and related those repertoires to cytomegalovirus serostatus. Besides the first cohort of around 700 subjects, a separate validation cohort made up of around 120 different subjects was used. To predict cytomegalovirus infection status, the study brought together high-throughput TCR immunosequencing, statistical association of individual TCRs with disease status, and machine learning. A later analysis re-analyzed previously published TCR beta repertoires from several hundred donors and added high-resolution HLA genotyping to study TCR occurrence patterns. The later analysis used no new phenotypic data to find candidate immune exposures, relying instead on TCR beta sequences and their occurrence across donors. In an earlier analysis of 500 to 650 of the donors, high-throughput TCR beta sequencing was used to judge whether each TCR beta V gene segment behaved as functional or pseudogenic. Donor age, sex, ethnicity and CMV serostatus were collected together with the repertoire data. A later genetic analysis took genome-wide SNP genotypes for 398 of the 666 donors and used that subset as a discovery cohort. Every discovery cohort repertoire had been produced on one sequencing platform. HLA typing covered class I and class II loci at four-digit resolution. The number of typed donors differed by locus: roughly 629-640 for A, B, C, DRB1 and DQB1; about 520 for DQA1; some 610 for DPA1; and 400 to 480 for DPB1. Roughly five DR-DQ haplotypes were treated as single units for association and clustering because of strong linkage in the cohort. On average, roughly 250,000 unique TCR beta nucleotide sequences were sequenced per donor among a few hundred genotyped donors of the cohort, with roughly a sixth of those sequences being non-productive.

The research as a whole found: Strong co-occurrence of HLA alleles, especially DR and DQ, made assigning TCR associations to individual alleles difficult. In both the original and validation cohorts, the classifier was reported to diagnose cytomegalovirus status with high specificity and sensitivity. In a later analysis, TCR association rates were found to vary across HLA loci, with the most associated TCRs seen for DRB1 alleles and the fewest for HLA-C alleles. According to a later genetic analysis, donors in an Asian-associated ancestry cluster had fewer N-insertions in productive TCRs than the roughly 670-donor mean. Some IMGT-functional V segments, including TRBV6-2 and TRBV6-3, could not be distinguished by the 87-base-pair reads and were therefore excluded. Compared with equally common non-associated chains, HLA-associated TCR beta chains in a later analysis were more clonally expanded and had lower generation probabilities. Because counts were too low, seventeen rarely observed V segments, including chromosome 9 orphons, were excluded from the earlier analysis of 587 of the donors. Broadly in line with IMGT annotations, most TCR beta V segments showed up in productive rearrangements about 87% or about 30% of the time in an earlier analysis of 450 to 750 of the donors. A later analysis reported that several top co-occurrence clusters appeared linked to parvovirus B19, influenza, CMV and Epstein-Barr virus. In a later genetic analysis, a missense DCLRE1C variant was associated with V-gene and J-gene trimming of TCR beta chains, and the association was replicated in an independent cohort. Because HLA typing was unavailable for some donors at each locus, only the typed subset was used in association tests. A group of highly shared sequence variants was considered likely to be a technical artifact of the sequencing pipeline. Presence/absence analyses assumed roughly uniform sequencing depth across donors, an assumption that may not hold. This cohort had only TCR beta chains sequenced, and the lack of alpha or paired-chain data limited which features could be detected. Linkage disequilibrium might explain the correlated functional status among segregating V segments, but an unknown experimental factor could not be ruled out. Specific HLA alleles were associated with around 18,000 TCR beta sequences at a false discovery rate of 0.05 in a later analysis. Most TCR sequences were observed very rarely across donors, whereas some public TCRs were present in many individuals. Immune exposure information for the cohort was limited to CMV serostatus. In vitro tests confirmed that a few of the cytomegalovirus-associated TCR beta chains recognize cytomegalovirus antigens. It was suggested by the authors that the approach could potentially be generalized to other disease states and immunological phenotypes. According to a later analysis, most CMV-associated TCR beta chains appeared to be HLA-restricted, and the HLA associations seemed to be driven largely by CMV exposure. The study gave a list of about 150 TCR beta chains associated with cytomegalovirus. A further reported finding was that TCR beta sequences accurately predicted the HLA-A and HLA-B alleles for most subjects in the first cohort.

This clonotype originated in a man between 40 and 49 years old in good health and CMV-seronegative. Recombination connected TRBV6-4 to TRBJ2-2, and TRBD2 may be the D gene, going by 6 matching bases. The sample consisted of PBMCs. The sequenced DNA is TGTGCCAGCAGTGACAGCCCGGGGGTTGCCGGGGAGCTGTTTTTT. This sequence encodes CASSDSPGVAGELFF.